The entry below gives a single TCR beta chain sequence along with its context. Its antigen remains unidentified. Per germline, CDR1 LGHDT and CDR2 YNNKEL (reference sequence). The CDR3 extends over 17 amino acids. V lost 1 base to trimming and J lost 2 bases; unmatched junction nucleotides: 1. This record belongs to a study of response to subunit inactivated influenza vaccine. Study-level results: Every seasonal influenza vaccination brings in few new T cells, the authors suggested.

TCRdb called the RT-PCR reads again in MiXCR, with one record for every CDR3 protein. The sample has about 620,000 distinct CDR3 sequences; approximately 12% are singletons. The gene calls are TRBV3-1 and TRBJ2-1; 14 bases fit TRBD2. This sample comprised PBMCs from blood, obtained on the day of vaccination. This TCR came from a man aged 45 to 65 who received an inactivated influenza vaccine. CDR3 bases: TGTGCCAGCAGCCAAGGACTAGCGGGGGGGCCCTACAATGAGCAGTTCTTC. Its translation: CASSQGLAGGPYNEQFF.